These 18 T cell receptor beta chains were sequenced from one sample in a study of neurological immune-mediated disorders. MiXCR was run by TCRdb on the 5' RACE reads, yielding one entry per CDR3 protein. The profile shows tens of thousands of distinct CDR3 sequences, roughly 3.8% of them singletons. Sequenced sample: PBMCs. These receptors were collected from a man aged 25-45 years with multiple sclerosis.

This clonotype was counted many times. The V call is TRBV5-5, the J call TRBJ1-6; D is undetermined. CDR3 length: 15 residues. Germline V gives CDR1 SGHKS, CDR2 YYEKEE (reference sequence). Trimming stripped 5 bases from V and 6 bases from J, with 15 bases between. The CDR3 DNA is TGTGCCAGCAGATCCGCCCCGGACGGTAATTCACCCCTCCACTTT. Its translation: CASRSAPDGNSPLHF.

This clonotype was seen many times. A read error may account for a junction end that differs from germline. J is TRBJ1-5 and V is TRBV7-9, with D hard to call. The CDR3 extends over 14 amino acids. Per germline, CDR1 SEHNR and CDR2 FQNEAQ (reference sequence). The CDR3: CASSLATGGQPQNF. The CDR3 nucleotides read TGTGCCAGCAGCTTAGCTACGGGAGGGCAGCCCCAGAATTTT.

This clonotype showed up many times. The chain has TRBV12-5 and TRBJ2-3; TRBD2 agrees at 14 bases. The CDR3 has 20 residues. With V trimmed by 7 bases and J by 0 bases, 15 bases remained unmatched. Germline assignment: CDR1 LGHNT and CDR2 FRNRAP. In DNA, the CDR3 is TGTGCTAGTGCCGATGGACAGGGACTAGCGGGGGCCTCTAGCACAGATACGCAGTATTTT. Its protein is CASADGQGLAGASSTDTQYF.

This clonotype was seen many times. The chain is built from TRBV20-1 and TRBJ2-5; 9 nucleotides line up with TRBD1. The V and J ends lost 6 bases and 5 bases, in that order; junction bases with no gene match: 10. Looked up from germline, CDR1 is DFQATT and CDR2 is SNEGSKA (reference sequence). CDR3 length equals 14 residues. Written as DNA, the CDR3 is TGCAGTGCCCCCAAACAGGGGGCGGGGGAGACCCAGTACTTC. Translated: CSAPKQGAGETQYF.

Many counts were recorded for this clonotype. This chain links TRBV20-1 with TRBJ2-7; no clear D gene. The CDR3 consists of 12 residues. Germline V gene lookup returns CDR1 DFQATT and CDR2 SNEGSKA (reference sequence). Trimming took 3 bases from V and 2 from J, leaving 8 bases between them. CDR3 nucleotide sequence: TGCAGTGCTAGTCGAGAGACCTACGAGCAGTACTTC. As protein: CSASRETYEQYF.

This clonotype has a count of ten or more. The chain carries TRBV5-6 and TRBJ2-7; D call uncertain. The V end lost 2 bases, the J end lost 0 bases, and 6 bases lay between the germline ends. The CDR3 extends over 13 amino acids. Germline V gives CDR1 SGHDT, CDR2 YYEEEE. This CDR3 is CASSFTYSYEQYF. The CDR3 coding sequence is TGTGCCAGCAGCTTCACCTACTCCTACGAGCAGTACTTC.

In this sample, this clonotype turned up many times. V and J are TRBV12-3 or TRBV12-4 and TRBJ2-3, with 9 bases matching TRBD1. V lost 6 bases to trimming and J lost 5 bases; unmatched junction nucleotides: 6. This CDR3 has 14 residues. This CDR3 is CASSPQGAVDTQYF. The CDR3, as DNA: TGTGCCAGCAGCCCACAGGGGGCGGTAGATACGCAGTATTTT.

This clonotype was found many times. The CDR3 bases are TGTGCCAGCAGCTTAGAGCAGGTCCATGGCTACACCTTC. As protein: CASSLEQVHGYTF. The rearrangement uses TRBV7-2 and TRBJ1-2; D not certain. CDR1 and CDR2 (germline): SGHTA, FQGNSA. The CDR3 totals 13 residues. V lost 1 base to trimming and J lost 6 bases, with 9 bases between them. The complete variable domain, with remaining parts taken from reference TRBV7-2 and TRBJ1-2, reads GAGVSQSPSNKVTEKGKDVELRCDPISGHTALYWYRQSLGQGLEFLIYFQGNSAPDKSGLPSDRFSAERTGGSVSTLTIQRTQQEDSAVYLCASSLEQVHGYTFGSGTRLTVV.

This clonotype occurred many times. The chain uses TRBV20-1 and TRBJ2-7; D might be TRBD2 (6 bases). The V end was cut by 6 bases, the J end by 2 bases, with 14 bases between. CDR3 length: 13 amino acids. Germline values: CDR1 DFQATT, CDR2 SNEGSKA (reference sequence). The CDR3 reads CSAGGHRTYEQYF. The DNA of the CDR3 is TGCAGTGCCGGAGGGCACAGGACCTACGAGCAGTACTTC.

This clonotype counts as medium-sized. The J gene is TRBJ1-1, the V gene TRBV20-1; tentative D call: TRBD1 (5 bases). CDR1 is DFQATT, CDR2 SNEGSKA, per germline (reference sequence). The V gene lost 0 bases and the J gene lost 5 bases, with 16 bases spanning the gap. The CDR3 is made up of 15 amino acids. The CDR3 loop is CSARDLGQGLTEAFF. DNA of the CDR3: TGCAGTGCTAGAGACCTGGGTCAGGGACTTACTGAAGCTTTCTTT.

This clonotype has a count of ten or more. CDR3 DNA sequence: TGTGCCAGCAGTGGGATATTTAGGAACACTGAAGCTTTCTTT. Translation: CASSGIFRNTEAFF. The V call is TRBV6-1, the J call TRBJ1-1, with D uncertain. Trimming took 4 bases from V and 1 from J, leaving 10 bases between them. This CDR3 spans 14 amino acids. Germline loops: CDR1 MNHNS, CDR2 SASEGT.

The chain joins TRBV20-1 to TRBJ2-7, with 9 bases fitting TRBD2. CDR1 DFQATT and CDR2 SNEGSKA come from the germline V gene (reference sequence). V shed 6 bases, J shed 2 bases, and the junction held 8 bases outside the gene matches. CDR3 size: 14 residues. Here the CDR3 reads CSAPQRGVPYEQYF. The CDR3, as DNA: TGCAGTGCCCCTCAGCGGGGGGTCCCCTACGAGCAGTACTTC.

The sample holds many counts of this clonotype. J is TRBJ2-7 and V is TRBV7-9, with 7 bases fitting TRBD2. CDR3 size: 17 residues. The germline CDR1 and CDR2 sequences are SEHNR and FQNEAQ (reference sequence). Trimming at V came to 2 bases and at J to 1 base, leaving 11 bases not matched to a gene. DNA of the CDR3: TGTGCCAGCAGCTTAAGGGCCTCGGGGGGATCGTCCTACGAGCAGTACTTC. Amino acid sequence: CASSLRASGGSSYEQYF. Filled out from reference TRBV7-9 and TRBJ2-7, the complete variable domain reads DTGVSQNPRHKITKRGQNVTFRCDPISEHNRLYWYRQTLGQGPEFLTYFQNEAQLEKSRLLSDRFSAERPKGSFSTLEIQRTEQGDSAMYLCASSLRASGGSSYEQYFGPGTRLTVT.

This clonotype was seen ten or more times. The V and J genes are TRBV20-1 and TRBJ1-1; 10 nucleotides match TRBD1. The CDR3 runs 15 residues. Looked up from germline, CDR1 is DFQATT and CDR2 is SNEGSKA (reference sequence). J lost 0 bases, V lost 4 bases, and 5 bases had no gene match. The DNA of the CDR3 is TGCAGTGCTACTTTGACAGGGGGCCTGAACACTGAAGCTTTCTTT. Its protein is CSATLTGGLNTEAFF.

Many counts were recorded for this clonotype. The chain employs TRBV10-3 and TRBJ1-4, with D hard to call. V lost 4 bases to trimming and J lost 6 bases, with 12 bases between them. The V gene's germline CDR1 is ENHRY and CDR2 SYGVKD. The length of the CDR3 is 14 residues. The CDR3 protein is CAISGAGFDEKLFF. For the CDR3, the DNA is TGTGCCATCAGTGGCGCGGGATTCGATGAAAAACTGTTTTTT.

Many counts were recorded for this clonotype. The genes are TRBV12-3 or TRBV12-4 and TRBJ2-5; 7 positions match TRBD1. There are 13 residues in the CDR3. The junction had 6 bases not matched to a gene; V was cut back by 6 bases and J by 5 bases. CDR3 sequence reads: CASSSTGTETQYF. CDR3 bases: TGTGCCAGCAGCTCGACAGGGACGGAGACCCAGTACTTC.

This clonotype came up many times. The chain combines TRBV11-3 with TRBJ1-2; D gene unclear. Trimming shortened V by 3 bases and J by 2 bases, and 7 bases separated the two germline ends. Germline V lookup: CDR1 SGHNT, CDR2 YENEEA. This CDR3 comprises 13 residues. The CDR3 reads CASSLTPNYGYTF. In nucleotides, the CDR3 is TGTGCCAGCAGCTTGACACCAAACTATGGCTACACCTTC.

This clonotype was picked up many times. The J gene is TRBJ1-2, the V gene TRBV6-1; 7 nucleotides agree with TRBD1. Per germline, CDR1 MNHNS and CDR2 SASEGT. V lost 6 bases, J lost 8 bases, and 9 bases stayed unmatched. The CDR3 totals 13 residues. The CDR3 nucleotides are TGTGCCAGCAGAGTCTACAGGGGCAGCGGCTACACCTTC. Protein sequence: CASRVYRGSGYTF.